A selection of T cell receptor beta chains follows, all from one sample in a study of regulatory T cells in long-lasting Graves disease. Using its own MiXCR run on the multiplex PCR reads, TCRdb lists one record per CDR3 protein. The sample lists 600,000 to 800,000 distinct CDR3 sequences; 30% were seen once. Material: peripheral blood mononuclear cells (PBMCs), obtained when the disease was refractory, from a patient treated with antithyroid drugs. The receptors derive from a female donor with Graves disease. The CDR3 runs from the conserved cysteine through the conserved F or W. D genes are given only for firm matches. Some rows mark clone size as missing; the rest say once, few, many or name a class of expanded clone.

D	length	size	V	J	DNA	CDR3
TRBD2	15	few	TRBV6-1	TRBJ2-5	TGTGCCAGCAGTCCTCTTGATTTAGCGGGTGCGACCCAGTACTTC	CASSPLDLAGATQYF
-	12	few	TRBV12-3/TRBV12-4	TRBJ1-5	TGTGCCAGCAGTATACGCAAGCAGCCCCAGCATTTT	CASSIRKQPQHF
TRBD2	12	-	TRBV6-2/TRBV6-3	TRBJ2-7	TGTGCCAGCACGGAGCGGGGCTACGAGCAGTACTTC	CASTERGYEQYF
TRBD1	14	many	TRBV27	TRBJ2-5	TGTGCCAGCAGCGTTACAGGGGGTCGGAAGACCCAGTACTTC	CASSVTGGRKTQYF
-	16	-	TRBV28	TRBJ1-1	TGTGCCAGCAGCCTCCCCACGTCAGCCGGAGGACCGGGGGCTTTCTTT	CASSLPTSAGGPGAFF
-	16	-	TRBV6-1	TRBJ2-7	TGTGCCAGCAGGGAGAGTCCGGTTCCTACGACCTACGAGCAGTACTTC	CASRESPVPTTYEQYF
-	15	few	TRBV7-9	TRBJ1-2	TGTGCCAGCAGCTTAGCCAGGCAAGCTAACTATGGCTACACCTTC	CASSLARQANYGYTF
TRBD1	14	few	TRBV18	TRBJ1-1	TGTGCCAGCTGGTCGACAGGGCTGCACACTGAAGCTTTCTTT	CASWSTGLHTEAFF
-	14	-	TRBV15	TRBJ1-3	TGTGCCACGGGGGCGGACCACTCTGGAAACACCATATATTTT	CATGADHSGNTIYF
-	14	many	TRBV12-3/TRBV12-4	TRBJ2-7	TGTGCCAGCAGTCGGGACATAAAGACCTACGAGCAGTACTTC	CASSRDIKTYEQYF
-	15	-	TRBV20-1	TRBJ2-1	TGCAGTGCTAGTGCCTCCGGACCTTCGGGGAATGAGCAGTTCTTC	CSASASGPSGNEQFF
-	13	-	TRBV19	TRBJ1-1	TGTGCCAGTAGTACCGGTGTAGACACTGAAGCTTTCTTT	CASSTGVDTEAFF
-	11	few	TRBV5-1	TRBJ1-2	TGCGCCAGCAGCTTGACCTGGACAAACACCTTC	CASSLTWTNTF
-	13	-	TRBV6-1	TRBJ1-6	TGTGCCACCGCGAGAAGCCGAAGTAGTACCCTCCACTTT	CATARSRSSTLHF
-	18	few	TRBV10-3	TRBJ1-2	TGTGCCATCAGTGAGGCCGGCCGACATGCAAACGATAACTATGGCTACACCTTC	CAISEAGRHANDNYGYTF
-	15	once	TRBV5-1	TRBJ2-7	TGCGCCAGCAGCTTGGCGGAGGGCCGACTTTGCGAGCAGTACTTC	CASSLAEGRLCEQYF
-	12	-	TRBV29-1	TRBJ2-7	TGCAGCGTTGGGGCGGCGGCCTACGAGCAGTACTTC	CSVGAAAYEQYF
TRBD2	15	-	TRBV12-5	TRBJ2-7	TGTGCTAGTGGTTTGGACCCCAGCGGGGGCTACGAGCAGTACTTC	CASGLDPSGGYEQYF
-	15	-	TRBV6-1	TRBJ2-1	TGTGCCAGCAGTGAAGACAGGGGACTAAGGAATGAGCAGTTCTTC	CASSEDRGLRNEQFF
-	16	-	TRBV27	TRBJ1-6	TGTGCCAGCAGTTCCCTCTGGAAGGGAGAGATTTCACCCCTCCACTTT	CASSSLWKGEISPLHF
-	16	few	TRBV20-1	TRBJ2-7	TGCAGTGCTAGAGGCTGGTCTGGACGGGCCGCCTACGAGCAGTACTTC	CSARGWSGRAAYEQYF
-	10	few	TRBV29-1	TRBJ1-1	TGCAGCGACAGTTACACTGAAGCTTTCTTT	CSDSYTEAFF
TRBD1	13	many	TRBV29-1	TRBJ2-7	TGCAGCGTTGGGACAGGGGGCGCTTACGAGCAGTACTTC	CSVGTGGAYEQYF
TRBD2	14	once	TRBV30	TRBJ2-2	TGTGCCTGGACGACTAGCGTGAACACCGGGGAGCTGTTTTTT	CAWTTSVNTGELFF
TRBD1	15	few	TRBV6-2/TRBV6-3	TRBJ1-4	TGTGCCAGCAGGGCCCAGGGGGCGTCTGGTGAAAAACTGTTTTTT	CASRAQGASGEKLFF
TRBD2	17	-	TRBV12-5	TRBJ2-7	TGTGCTAGTGGTTTGGTACAAGCGGGAGATATAAGGTACGAGCAGTACTTC	CASGLVQAGDIRYEQYF
-	14	-	TRBV20-1	TRBJ2-2	TGCAGTGCTGGGGGGCAGATGAACACCGGGGAGCTGTTTTTT	CSAGGQMNTGELFF
-	14	few	TRBV12-3/TRBV12-4	TRBJ1-4	TGTGCCACCGGAACGGGAACAACTAATGAAAAACTGTTTTTT	CATGTGTTNEKLFF
-	13	-	TRBV12-3/TRBV12-4	TRBJ1-2	TGTGCCAGCAGTTTCGAAGGGACCCATGGCTACACCTTC	CASSFEGTHGYTF
TRBD1	14	few	TRBV5-1	TRBJ1-2	TGCGCCAGCAGCTTAATACAGGGGGCGAGAGGCTACACCTTC	CASSLIQGARGYTF
TRBD2	17	many	TRBV28	TRBJ2-5	TGTGCCAGCAGTTTATGGTCTAGCGGGAGCGTCTCGGAGACCCAGTACTTC	CASSLWSSGSVSETQYF
-	13	few	TRBV3-1	TRBJ1-4	TGTGCCAGCAGTCAAGGGGACATTGAAAAACTGTTTTTT	CASSQGDIEKLFF
-	14	-	TRBV6-1	TRBJ2-7	TGTGCCAGCATGCCGACAGGAGGTGCCTACGAGCAGTACTTC	CASMPTGGAYEQYF
-	13	few	TRBV19	TRBJ1-2	TGTGCCAGTAGTATGGTCAGGGAGCGAGGCTACACCTTC	CASSMVRERGYTF
-	13	-	TRBV9	TRBJ1-1	TGTGCCAGCAGCGATGGACTGAGCACTGAAGCTTTCTTT	CASSDGLSTEAFF
TRBD2	13	many	TRBV28	TRBJ2-5	TGTGCCAGCAGCTTCGGCGGGAGTGAGACCCAGTACTTC	CASSFGGSETQYF
-	16	few	TRBV27	TRBJ2-2	TGTGCCAGCGGAAGCCCGGGGACGGGGAACACCGGGGAGCTGTTTTTT	CASGSPGTGNTGELFF
TRBD2	15	-	TRBV27	TRBJ2-3	TGTGCCAGTTTAATAGCGGGAGGGCCCACAGATACGCAGTATTTT	CASLIAGGPTDTQYF
TRBD2	15	many	TRBV12-5	TRBJ2-7	TGTGCTAGTGGTTTAGCGGGAGAGAGATCCTACGAGCAGTACTTC	CASGLAGERSYEQYF
-	14	few	TRBV27	TRBJ1-2	TGTGCCAGCAGTGTGACAGCGGGCAGCTATGGCTACACCTTC	CASSVTAGSYGYTF
TRBD1	15	many	TRBV6-5	TRBJ1-6	TGTGCCAGCAGTTACTCGAACAGGGGGGAATCACCCCTCCACTTT	CASSYSNRGESPLHF
TRBD1	14	-	TRBV20-1	TRBJ2-5	TGCAGTGCTAGGCCAGGGGGGACAGGGGAGACCCAGTACTTC	CSARPGGTGETQYF
-	14	many	TRBV2	TRBJ1-2	TGTGCCAGCAGTAAAGGGACATACCTTTTAGGCTACACCTTC	CASSKGTYLLGYTF
-	18	-	TRBV13	TRBJ2-7	TGTGCCAGCAGCTTAGGCCTAGGAGCTTGGGGAAACTCCTACGAGCAGTACTTC	CASSLGLGAWGNSYEQYF
-	16	-	TRBV6-1	TRBJ1-2	TGTGCCAGCAGTGGCCCGGGTCTTTGGACCAACTATGGCTACACCTTC	CASSGPGLWTNYGYTF
-	14	-	TRBV11-1	TRBJ2-1	TGTGCCAGCAGCTTCATTTTAGCTTTCGATGAGCAGTTCTTC	CASSFILAFDEQFF
TRBD2	13	-	TRBV5-1	TRBJ2-7	TGCGCCAGCAAGTTGCGGGAGACGTACGAGCAGTACTTC	CASKLRETYEQYF
-	16	few	TRBV20-1	TRBJ2-7	TGCAGTGCCGCGCGTTCCGGGACACGCTTATCCTACGAGCAGTACTTC	CSAARSGTRLSYEQYF
-	14	few	TRBV20-1	TRBJ2-7	TGCAGTGCTAGAGGGCACAACGAGGAATACGAGCAGTACTTC	CSARGHNEEYEQYF
-	14	-	TRBV12-3/TRBV12-4	TRBJ1-2	TGTGCCAGCAGCCCTTCCAAGGGATACTATGGCTACACCTTC	CASSPSKGYYGYTF
TRBD1	15	few	TRBV6-1	TRBJ2-7	TGTGCCAGCAGGCCTCGGGACAGGGTGATCGGCGAGCAGTACTTC	CASRPRDRVIGEQYF
-	15	many	TRBV6-6	TRBJ1-5	TGTGCCAGCAGTTACTCGATCAGGGACAATCAGCCCCAGCATTTT	CASSYSIRDNQPQHF
-	15	-	TRBV6-1	TRBJ1-4	TGTGCCAGCATGGTGGGTTCAGGGGTCGGTGAAAAACTGTTTTTT	CASMVGSGVGEKLFF
-	16	few	TRBV20-1	TRBJ2-2	TGCAGTGCTAGAGATCCGGTGGGAGCCGGCACCGGGGAGCTGTTTTTT	CSARDPVGAGTGELFF
-	14	once	TRBV15	TRBJ2-1	TGTGCCACCAGCAGAGATCGACCCCCCGGCGAGCAGTTCTTC	CATSRDRPPGEQFF
-	12	-	TRBV30	TRBJ1-3	TGTGCCTGGATGGTGCGAGGAAACACCATATATTTT	CAWMVRGNTIYF
TRBD1	19	-	TRBV10-3	TRBJ1-3	TGTGCCATCAGTGAGTCGGCCCTAGACAGGGAAGCTTTTGGAAACACCATATATTTT	CAISESALDREAFGNTIYF
-	15	few	TRBV28	TRBJ1-1	TGTGCCAGCAGCCTGGACCCAAATTCCCCCCCTGAAGCTTTCTTT	CASSLDPNSPPEAFF
TRBD2	15	many	TRBV6-1	TRBJ2-7	TGTGCCAGCATGAGCCCCACTAGCGGGAGTAACGAGCAGTACTTC	CASMSPTSGSNEQYF
-	15	-	TRBV7-3	TRBJ2-1	TGTGCCAGCAGCTTAACGGCATCACAACCCAATGAGCAGTTCTTC	CASSLTASQPNEQFF